These 9 T cell receptor beta chains share one sample of origin, sequenced in a study of shared T cell receptors in the human thymus. The assay was immunoSEQ multiplex PCR, and TCRdb's table has in-frame clones only and misses some. The profile shows about 660,000 clones, roughly 88% of them singletons. This same sample was also part of a study on human thymus T cells.

The specimen was thymocytes. The source of these receptors is a boy under two years old with a congenital heart defect.

The chain has TRBV11-2 and TRBJ2-3; a possible D gene is TRBD2 (6 bases). The length of the CDR3 is 17 residues. Trimming stripped 1 base from V and 2 bases from J, with 16 bases between. Germline-derived CDR1 and CDR2 are SGHAT and FQNNGV. The CDR3 coding sequence is TGTGCCAGCAGCTTAGGGGTAGCGGCCCGGTCCACAGATACGCAGTATTTT. Its protein product is CASSLGVAARSTDTQYF.

The chain recombines TRBV7-2 with TRBJ2-1, with D unresolved. The CDR3 has 16 amino acids. Trimming shortened V by 5 bases and J by 4 bases, and 18 bases separated the two germline ends. The germline V gene encodes CDR1 SGHTA and CDR2 FQGNSA. CDR3 DNA: TGTGCCAGCAGCCCTCCCGATGATGGCCCTTACAATGAGCAGTTCTTC. As protein: CASSPPDDGPYNEQFF.

This chain links TRBV7-9 with TRBJ2-7; D perhaps matches TRBD2 (6 bases). Germline V lookup: CDR1 SEHNR, CDR2 FQNEAQ (reference sequence). This CDR3 region has 14 residues. With 1 base removed from V and 6 bases from J, the gap between germline ends came to 13 bases. The CDR3 DNA reads as TGTGCCAGCAGCTTAGTGGCGGGGATGGGCGAGCAGTACTTC. Its translation is CASSLVAGMGEQYF.

This clone was counted once. The chain recombines TRBV10-3 with TRBJ2-5; D is perhaps TRBD1 (7 bases). In germline, CDR1 is ENHRY, CDR2 SYGVKD. CDR3 length equals 12 residues. Between the trimmed V and J ends, which lost 8 bases and 4 bases, there was a span of 11 bases. The CDR3 loop is CAIAGGRETQYF. Here the CDR3 DNA reads TGTGCCATCGCAGGGGGGCGAGAGACCCAGTACTTC.

V is TRBV28 and J is TRBJ2-5, with TRBD1 identical over 7 bases. The length of the CDR3 is 14 residues. J lost 5 bases, V lost 2 bases, and 5 bases had no gene match. Looked up from germline, CDR1 is MDHEN and CDR2 is SYDVKM. As DNA, the CDR3 is TGTGCCAGCAGTTTACCTGGGACAGCCGAGACCCAGTACTTC. Translated: CASSLPGTAETQYF.

The chain couples TRBV28 to TRBJ2-3, with D tentatively TRBD1 (5 bases). The germline CDR1 and CDR2 sequences are MDHEN and SYDVKM. The length of the CDR3 is 15 residues. Deletions cut 7 bases from V and 2 bases from J, with 16 bases between. The CDR3 loop reads CASTRPDTITDTQYF. As DNA, the CDR3 is TGTGCCAGCACCCGCCCGGACACTATCACAGATACGCAGTATTTT.

V usage is TRBV6-7 and J usage is TRBJ2-5; TRBD1 agrees at 10 bases. TRBV6-7 is an ORF, and what it does is uncertain. The CDR3 is 16 residues long. The junction had 7 bases not matched to a gene; V was cut back by 2 bases and J by 4 bases. CDR3 coding DNA: TGTGCCAGCAGTTACCCGGGACAGGGGTGGCGAGAGACCCAGTACTTC. Encoded protein: CASSYPGQGWRETQYF.

The chain joins TRBV5-4 to TRBJ1-4; possible D gene TRBD1, 5 bases. Germline V gives CDR1 SGHNT, CDR2 YYREEE (reference sequence). Trimming cost V 4 bases and J 4 bases, with 14 bases left between them. CDR3 size: 15 residues. The CDR3 nucleotides read TGTGCCAGCAGCCTCGGGAGGGGATTTAATGAAAAACTGTTTTTT. Protein sequence: CASSLGRGFNEKLFF.

J is TRBJ2-2 and V is TRBV5-4, with a possible D match to TRBD2 (6 bases). The CDR3 totals 15 residues. The ends were cut back, 4 bases at V and 2 bases at J, with 12 bases in the middle. Germline loops: CDR1 SGHNT, CDR2 YYREEE (reference sequence). The CDR3: CASSPGVANTGELFF. CDR3 coding DNA: TGTGCCAGCAGCCCGGGGGTGGCAAACACCGGGGAGCTGTTTTTT.